What follows is one T cell receptor beta chain and its context. Seattle participants joined during active infection and were tracked over time. The data were taken from a study of blood T cell repertoires in COVID-19. Study-wide background: Sources were T cells, B-cell-depleted T cells, or PBMCs; the material itself was cDNA or gDNA.

CDR1 is KGHSH and CDR2 is LQKENI in the germline V gene. Trimming stripped 3 bases from V and 2 bases from J, with 12 bases between. The CDR3 covers 15 residues. Original processing methods: From reference gene primer amplification, estimates of nucleated cell counts were derived. The table came from immunoSEQ multiplex PCR; TCRdb's copy has only in-frame clones and leaves some out. The V and J calls and clone size come from that table; D and trimming were worked out from the DNA. In the table there are hundreds of thousands of clones, around 88% of which are singletons. Sequenced: peripheral blood. The TCR comes from a woman in her fifties or sixties with COVID-19, enrolled during active disease. The chain employs TRBV18 and TRBJ2-3; D gene ambiguous. The CDR3 DNA is TGTGCCAGCTCACCGGAGTACTTGTCCACAGATACGCAGTATTTT. It encodes CASSPEYLSTDTQYF.